These 27 T cell receptor beta chains share one sample of origin, sequenced in a study of blood T cell repertoires in COVID-19. Produced via immunoSEQ multiplex PCR; TCRdb's table is partial and in-frame only. The sample holds about 390,000 clones; 87% are singletons and the top ten take about 9.4%. The sequenced sample consisted of PBMCs or T cells enriched from blood (not recorded which). Every receptor here comes from a woman aged 50 to 60 who had recovered from COVID-19.

This rearrangement joins TRBV28 to TRBJ1-2; 7 bases are a match to TRBD1. CDR3 length equals 16 residues. Germline CDR1 is MDHEN and CDR2 is SYDVKM. Trimming at V came to 4 bases and at J to 4 bases, leaving 12 bases not matched to a gene. In DNA form, the CDR3 reads TGTGCCAGCAGTTCCATAATAACAGGGGCTGTCTATGGCTACACCTTC. As protein: CASSSIITGAVYGYTF.

The chain carries TRBV7-6 and TRBJ2-1; TRBD2 aligns across 9 bases. The CDR3 covers 17 residues. Germline CDR1 SGHVS, CDR2 FNYEAQ. After removal of 5 bases from V and 2 bases from J, the junction contained 10 bases not matched to a gene. CDR3 DNA: TGTGCCAGCAGCCCAGAATTTGGCGGGGGGGCCTACAATGAGCAGTTCTTC. Its protein product is CASSPEFGGGAYNEQFF.

The chain joins TRBV28 to TRBJ1-3; D is possibly TRBD1 (6 bases). The V gene's germline CDR1 is MDHEN and CDR2 SYDVKM. This CDR3 has 15 residues. V lost 3 bases, J lost 3 bases, and 12 bases lay in between. The CDR3 region has the DNA TGTGCCAGCAGTTTTTTTGCAGGGGATGGAAACACCATATATTTT. Its translation: CASSFFAGDGNTIYF.

The chain combines TRBV2 with TRBJ1-2, with D tentatively TRBD1 (6 bases). Germline values: CDR1 SNHLY, CDR2 FYNNEI. This CDR3 has 12 residues. V was pared by 7 bases and J by 5 bases, with 11 bases between. CDR3 nucleotide sequence: TGTGCCAGCAACGGGGGGCTTTATGGCTACACCTTC. Its protein is CASNGGLYGYTF.

The rearrangement joins TRBV7-9 to TRBJ1-6; D may be TRBD1 (5 bases). The germline V gene encodes CDR1 SEHNR and CDR2 FQNEAQ (reference sequence). The CDR3 loop spans 16 amino acids. V lost 1 base and J 9 bases, leaving 16 bases between the germline ends. In nucleotides, the CDR3 is TGTGCCAGCAGCTTAGAATTTGGGGGGTCCGGTTCACCCCTCCACTTT. Protein product: CASSLEFGGSGSPLHF.

The chain uses TRBV4-1 and TRBJ2-3; the match to TRBD2 covers 8 bases. V lost 1 base, J lost 6 bases, and 15 bases stayed unmatched. Per germline, CDR1 MGHRA and CDR2 YSYEKL. CDR3 size: 18 residues. The CDR3 here is CASSQGVAGTTLRDTQYF. CDR3 nucleotides: TGCGCCAGCAGCCAAGGTGTAGCGGGGACAACACTAAGGGATACGCAGTATTTT.

The chain couples TRBV4-2 to TRBJ1-6; 9 bases map to TRBD1. The V gene's germline CDR1 is LGHNA and CDR2 YNFKEQ. The CDR3 covers 16 residues. Trimming removed 5 bases from V and 8 bases from J; junction bases left unmatched: 10. CDR3 amino acids: CASSADRGINHSPLHF. In DNA, the CDR3 is TGTGCCAGCAGCGCGGACAGGGGAATTAATCATTCACCCCTCCACTTT.

V is TRBV5-4 and J is TRBJ2-1; D might be TRBD2 (6 bases). This CDR3 has 15 amino acids. Deletions cut 5 bases from V and 5 bases from J, with 17 bases between. Per germline, CDR1 SGHNT and CDR2 YYREEE (reference sequence). This chain's CDR3 is CASSPRGGIDNEQFF. The CDR3 DNA is TGTGCCAGCAGTCCTCGTGGGGGGATCGACAATGAGCAGTTCTTC.

This clone was observed a handful of times. V usage is TRBV30 and J usage is TRBJ2-3, with D possibly TRBD1 on 6 matching bases. This CDR3 is built from 15 residues. Germline assignment: CDR1 GTSNPN and CDR2 SVGIG (reference sequence). Trimming took off 4 bases at V and 1 base at J, with 15 bases between the two ends. DNA of the CDR3: TGTGCCTGGATAAGGGGGACAAGCCGCACAGATACGCAGTATTTT. Translating it yields CAWIRGTSRTDTQYF.

This clone was seen a handful of times. The chain joins TRBV6-1 to TRBJ2-7; tentatively, D is TRBD1 (5 bases). Germline V gene sequence: CDR1 MNHNS, CDR2 SASEGT. Trimming left V 3 bases short and J 9 bases short, with 18 bases between. The CDR3 totals 14 residues. The CDR3 here is CASSEIRGTFVQYF. The CDR3 nucleotides are TGTGCCAGCAGTGAGATAAGGGGTACTTTCGTGCAGTACTTC.

The V gene is TRBV18, the J gene TRBJ1-2; 10 bases agree with TRBD1. Trimming at V came to 0 bases and at J to 1 base, leaving 2 bases not matched to a gene. The CDR3 extends over 16 amino acids. The germline V gene encodes CDR1 KGHSH and CDR2 LQKENI. The CDR3 region is CASSPPGTGVNYGYTF. As DNA, the CDR3 is TGTGCCAGCTCACCACCGGGGACAGGGGTTAACTATGGCTACACCTTC. The full variable domain, completed using reference TRBV18 and TRBJ1-2, is NAGVMQNPRHLVRRRGQEARLRCSPMKGHSHVYWYRQLPEEGLKFMVYLQKENIIDESGMPKERFSAEFPKEGPSILRIQQVVRGDSAAYFCASSPPGTGVNYGYTFGSGTRLTVV.

This chain connects TRBV27 to TRBJ1-4; no definite D call. The germline gives CDR1 MNHEY, CDR2 SMNVEV (reference sequence). This CDR3 has 15 amino acids. V lost 5 bases to trimming and J lost 8 bases, with 18 bases between them. Here the CDR3 reads CASSSLPMKPEKLFF. DNA of the CDR3: TGTGCCAGCAGTAGCCTACCGATGAAGCCCGAAAAACTGTTTTTT.

The J gene is TRBJ1-2, the V gene TRBV9; possible D gene TRBD1, 6 bases. Germline CDR1 reads SGDLS; CDR2 reads YYNGEE. The CDR3 consists of 14 residues. V gave up 5 bases and J gave up 6 bases, with 17 bases separating them. CDR3 loop: CASSAQGPMNGYTF. CDR3 in DNA: TGTGCCAGCAGTGCACAGGGACCGATGAATGGCTACACCTTC. The full variable domain, in which reference TRBV9 and TRBJ1-2 provide the parts outside the CDR3, is DSGVTQTPKHLITATGQRVTLRCSPRSGDLSVYWYQQSLDQGLQFLIQYYNGEERAKGNILERFSAQQFPDLHSELNLSSLELGDSALYFCASSAQGPMNGYTFGSGTRLTVV.

The V gene is TRBV7-2, the J gene TRBJ1-2, with no clear D. The V gene lost 1 base and the J gene lost 2 bases, with 14 bases spanning the gap. The CDR3 runs 16 residues. Germline CDR1 is SGHTA and CDR2 is FQGNSA. CDR3 nucleotides: TGTGCCAGCAGCTTAGATATAGCAGTCCTAAACTATGGCTACACCTTC. It codes for CASSLDIAVLNYGYTF. The variable domain in full, with the rest retrieved from reference TRBV7-2 and TRBJ1-2, is GAGVSQSPSNKVTEKGKDVELRCDPISGHTALYWYRQSLGQGLEFLIYFQGNSAPDKSGLPSDRFSAERTGGSVSTLTIQRTQQEDSAVYLCASSLDIAVLNYGYTFGSGTRLTVV.

This clone was picked up one time. This chain uses TRBV6-6 with TRBJ2-2; 8 nucleotides agree with TRBD1. The CDR3 contains 14 residues. The V gene end was trimmed by 7 bases and the J gene end by 6 bases; junction bases not matched to a gene: 7. CDR1 is MNHNY and CDR2 is SVGAGI in the germline V gene (reference sequence). The CDR3 protein is CASNGQGGAGELFF. The DNA of the CDR3 is TGTGCCAGCAACGGACAGGGCGGGGCCGGGGAGCTGTTTTTT.

J is TRBJ1-3 and V is TRBV10-3, with D possibly being TRBD1 (5 bases). Trimming left V 4 bases short and J 0 bases short, with 13 bases between. The CDR3 has 16 residues. The germline gives CDR1 ENHRY, CDR2 SYGVKD. CDR3 amino acids: CAISVGGINSGNTIYF. For the CDR3, the DNA is TGTGCCATCAGTGTTGGGGGGATTAACTCTGGAAACACCATATATTTT.

The gene calls are TRBV9 and TRBJ1-4; D uncertain. V lost 0 bases and J 6 bases, leaving 6 bases between the germline ends. Per the germline V gene, CDR1 is SGDLS and CDR2 is YYNGEE. The CDR3 totals 13 residues. The CDR3 bases are TGTGCCAGCAGCGTAGGGCTAGATGAAAAACTGTTTTTT. Translating gives CASSVGLDEKLFF. Supplemented by reference TRBV9 and TRBJ1-4, the full variable domain reads DSGVTQTPKHLITATGQRVTLRCSPRSGDLSVYWYQQSLDQGLQFLIQYYNGEERAKGNILERFSAQQFPDLHSELNLSSLELGDSALYFCASSVGLDEKLFFGSGTQLSVL.

This chain joins TRBV5-1 and TRBJ1-2; weak D call: TRBD1 (6 bases). In germline, CDR1 is SGHRS, CDR2 YFSETQ. The CDR3 is 14 residues long. The V end was cut by 4 bases, the J end by 5 bases, with 15 bases between. CDR3 amino acids: CASSGSTGKYGYTF. CDR3 coding DNA: TGCGCCAGCAGCGGATCGACAGGAAAGTATGGCTACACCTTC.

The rearrangement joins TRBV27 to TRBJ1-4; D might be TRBD1 (6 bases). Germline values: CDR1 MNHEY, CDR2 SMNVEV (reference sequence). The length of the CDR3 is 16 residues. The V gene lost 5 bases and the J gene lost 7 bases, with 20 bases spanning the gap. CDR3 loop: CASSPSSGGLGEKLFF. The CDR3 coding sequence is TGTGCCAGCAGTCCCTCCTCCGGGGGGCTTGGTGAAAAACTGTTTTTT.

On this clone: Mismatch with germline at one junction end may stem from a read error. The rearrangement joins TRBV3-1 (or the pseudogene TRBV3-2) to TRBJ2-2, with 9 positions matching TRBD1. This CDR3 comprises 13 residues. Germline loops: CDR1 LGHDT, CDR2 YNNKEL (reference sequence). CDR3 loop: CASSQDDRGGLFF. In DNA, the CDR3 is TGTGCCAGCAGCCAAGATGACAGGGGGGGGCTGTTTTTT.

The V and J genes are TRBV3-1 (or the pseudogene TRBV3-2) and TRBJ1-4, with D hard to call. Germline V gene lookup returns CDR1 LGHDT and CDR2 YNNKEL (reference sequence). This CDR3 contains 15 residues. V gave up 3 bases and J gave up 7 bases, with 15 bases separating them. In DNA form, the CDR3 reads TGTGCCAGCAGCCACAAGTCCCCCCCGGTTGAAAAACTGTTTTTT. This translates into CASSHKSPPVEKLFF.

The V gene is TRBV28, the J gene TRBJ2-1; D possibly corresponds to TRBD1 (6 bases). Trimming shortened V by 5 bases and J by 4 bases, and 12 bases separated the two germline ends. Germline loops: CDR1 MDHEN, CDR2 SYDVKM. CDR3 length equals 14 residues. This chain's CDR3 is CASSLSDRYNEQFF. The CDR3 DNA reads as TGTGCCAGCAGTCTATCCGACAGGTACAATGAGCAGTTCTTC.

This rearrangement joins TRBV28 to TRBJ1-1, with TRBD1 as a possible D gene (5 bases). Germline CDR1 MDHEN, CDR2 SYDVKM. V lost 5 bases and J 2 bases, leaving 12 bases between the germline ends. This CDR3 comprises 14 residues. In DNA form, the CDR3 reads TGTGCCAGCAGTCAACTTGACAGAAACACTGAAGCTTTCTTT. Translated: CASSQLDRNTEAFF. Full variable domain (remainder filled in from reference TRBV28 and TRBJ1-1): DVKVTQSSRYLVKRTGEKVFLECVQDMDHENMFWYRQDPGLGLRLIYFSYDVKMKEKGDIPEGYSVSREKKERFSLILESASTNQTSMYLCASSQLDRNTEAFFGQGTRLTVV.

The chain employs TRBV7-2 and TRBJ1-3; 7 bases agree with TRBD1. The CDR3 covers 13 residues. CDR1 is SGHTA and CDR2 is FQGNSA in the germline V gene. The junction had 2 bases not matched to a gene; V was cut back by 7 bases and J by 2 bases. The CDR3 loop is CASTQGAGNTIYF. CDR3 bases: TGTGCCAGCACCCAGGGGGCTGGAAACACCATATATTTT.

Note on this clone: At the DNA level, this CDR3 is encoded by other sequences in the same sample as well. The J gene is TRBJ1-1, the V gene TRBV29-1; TRBD1 matches 7 bases. The CDR3 is 13 amino acids. V shed 6 bases and J 4 bases; nucleotides not matched to a gene: 8. The V gene's germline CDR1 is SQVTM and CDR2 ANQGSEA. CDR3 sequence (DNA): TGCAGCGTGGTGGAGGGGGCGGGCACTGAAGCTTTCTTT. It codes for CSVVEGAGTEAFF.

This clone has only a few counts. The chain employs TRBV5-6 and TRBJ1-4, with TRBD1 as a possible D gene (6 bases). This CDR3 region has 13 residues. Germline assignment: CDR1 SGHDT and CDR2 YYEEEE. Trimming shortened V by 1 base and J by 7 bases, and 8 bases separated the two germline ends. The CDR3 region is CASSLNRVEKLFF. Here the CDR3 DNA reads TGTGCCAGCAGCTTGAACAGGGTTGAAAAACTGTTTTTT.

The rearrangement joins TRBV18 to TRBJ1-5; a weak D match, TRBD1 (5 bases). The CDR3 sequence is 16 residues long. Trimming pared 6 bases from V and 6 bases from J, leaving 21 bases between. Per the germline V gene, CDR1 is KGHSH and CDR2 is LQKENI. CDR3 amino acids: CASSLDRGGLGQPQHF. The CDR3 region has the DNA TGTGCCAGCTCGCTGGACCGCGGGGGTTTGGGTCAGCCCCAGCATTTT.